What follows is one TCR beta chain and its context. The antigen is not known. TCRB transcripts that were expressed got sequenced, as all of the isolated RNA had been reverse transcribed. Regulatory, naive and central memory T cell samples averaged approximately 3.8 million reads. Only in-frame clones appear in the TCRdb table, and some are missing; sequencing was by immunoSEQ multiplex PCR. The sample carries 900,000 or so clones, around a sixth recorded once. V was pared by 2 bases and J by 6 bases, with 3 bases of the junction left unmatched. Germline V gives CDR1 MNHEY, CDR2 SVGAGI. The CDR3 extends over 13 amino acids. The source of the sample is a study of beta chain features in type 1 diabetes. Study-wide points: Among all four CD4+ subsets, Type 1 diabetes patients had TCRB CDR3s that were moderately but significantly shorter. Patients showed naive, central memory and Treg TCRB repertoires that appeared more similar than those of healthy donors.

The authors sorted CD4+ naive, central memory, regulatory and stem cell-like memory cells via CD45RO/CCR7/CD25/CD127/CD95/CD27. This chain connects TRBV6-5 to TRBJ2-7, with 8 bases fitting TRBD1. This clonotype originated in a woman younger than 30 in good health. Sequenced: naive CD4+ T cells from blood. In nucleotides, the CDR3 is TGTGCCAGCAGTTACCAAGACAGGGGCGAGCAGTACTTC. It encodes CASSYQDRGEQYF.